The next 2 T cell receptor beta chains were all read from a single sample in a study of blood T cell repertoires in COVID-19. Profiling relied on immunoSEQ multiplex PCR, and the TCRdb table lists in-frame clones only, not all of them. Counted here are 150,000 to 200,000 clones, 65% to 85% occurring once; the ten biggest clones make up roughly 17%. Sequencing was carried out using peripheral blood. These receptors were obtained from a man aged 55 to 70 with active or convalescent COVID-19.

J is TRBJ2-5 and V is TRBV6-2 or TRBV6-3; TRBD2 matches 8 bases. With V trimmed by 0 bases and J by 8 bases, 8 bases remained unmatched. The CDR3 loop spans 15 amino acids. Germline CDR1 is MNHEY and CDR2 is SVGEGT. CDR3 sequence (DNA): TGTGCCAGCAGTTACTCAACTAGCGGACACTTAACCCAGTACTTC. The encoded protein is CASSYSTSGHLTQYF.

This chain links TRBV3-1 (or the pseudogene TRBV3-2) with TRBJ2-2; D is perhaps TRBD2 (6 bases). The CDR3 is 14 amino acids. CDR1 LGHDT and CDR2 YNNKEL come from the germline V gene (reference sequence). The V gene lost 4 bases and the J gene lost 4 bases, with 10 bases spanning the gap. This CDR3 reads CASSLSGSTGELFF. CDR3 bases: TGTGCCAGCAGCCTGAGCGGGTCCACCGGGGAGCTGTTTTTT.